The 31 T cell receptor beta chains given below trace back to one sample, sequenced in a study of blood T cell repertoires in COVID-19. The repertoire was sequenced with immunoSEQ multiplex PCR; TCRdb's copy has only in-frame clones and lacks some. Found here are approximately 77,000 clones, approximately 85% of them singletons; the top ten hold roughly 9.1%. The sample taken for sequencing was peripheral blood. The receptor set was obtained from a man aged 45-65 years with COVID-19, enrolled during active disease.

V and J are TRBV11-3 and TRBJ2-3, with no clear D. V lost 5 bases and J lost 4, with 7 bases in between. CDR1 SGHNT and CDR2 YENEEA come from the germline V gene. The CDR3 sequence is 12 residues long. The CDR3 DNA follows: TGTGCCAGCAGCGAACAGTCAGATACGCAGTATTTT. It encodes CASSEQSDTQYF.

This chain joins TRBV7-2 and TRBJ1-1; the match to TRBD1 covers 8 bases. J gave up 5 bases and V 5 bases, and 10 bases lay outside the gene matches. The germline V gene has CDR1 SGHTA and CDR2 FQGNSA. There are 15 residues in the CDR3. The CDR3 loop reads CASSPQQGVTTEAFF. CDR3 bases: TGTGCCAGCAGCCCGCAACAGGGGGTGACGACTGAAGCTTTCTTT.

The chain employs TRBV6-5 and TRBJ2-7, with D maybe TRBD2 (6 bases). With 5 bases removed from V and 2 bases from J, the gap between germline ends came to 10 bases. This CDR3 has 13 residues. Germline V gene sequence: CDR1 MNHEY, CDR2 SVGAGI. The CDR3 reads CASSREAPYEQYF. The DNA for the CDR3 is TGTGCCAGCAGTAGGGAGGCGCCCTACGAGCAGTACTTC.

The chain links TRBV4-3 to TRBJ2-2; 12 bases agree with TRBD2. The CDR3 is 16 amino acids. Looked up from germline, CDR1 is LGHNA and CDR2 is YSLEER. V trimming: 1 base; J trimming: 5 bases; junction bases outside the gene matches: 2. CDR3 bases: TGCGCCAGCAGCCAAGGGACTAGCGGGAATACCGGGGAGCTGTTTTTT. It is translated as CASSQGTSGNTGELFF.

V and J are TRBV30 and TRBJ2-7; possible D gene TRBD2, 5 bases. There are 11 residues in the CDR3. Germline loops: CDR1 GTSNPN, CDR2 SVGIG (reference sequence). Trimming took off 5 bases at V and 2 bases at J, with 7 bases between the two ends. CDR3 sequence: CAWGGAYEQYF. CDR3 nucleotide sequence: TGTGCCTGGGGAGGCGCCTACGAGCAGTACTTC.

The sample holds one count of this clone. The chain uses TRBV7-9 and TRBJ2-6; the D is unclear. Germline lookup yields CDR1 SEHNR and CDR2 FQNEAQ (reference sequence). This CDR3 is 17 amino acids long. With 3 bases removed from V and 0 bases from J, the gap between germline ends came to 12 bases. Here the CDR3 reads CASSFGNFLSGANVLTF. In DNA, the CDR3 is TGTGCCAGCAGCTTCGGTAATTTCCTCTCTGGGGCCAACGTCCTGACTTTC.

V is TRBV7-9 and J is TRBJ1-2; 7 bases agree with TRBD1. Unmatched junction bases numbered 15, after V lost 5 bases and J lost 6 bases. Germline V gene lookup returns CDR1 SEHNR and CDR2 FQNEAQ (reference sequence). There are 16 residues in the CDR3. The DNA of the CDR3 is TGTGCCAGCAGCCCTAACCAACAGGGGATTTTCGATGGCTACACCTTC. This gives the protein CASSPNQQGIFDGYTF.

V is TRBV2 and J is TRBJ2-6, with TRBD2 identical over 12 bases. The V gene end was trimmed by 6 bases and the J gene end by 0 bases; junction bases not matched to a gene: 9. Per the germline V gene, CDR1 is SNHLY and CDR2 is FYNNEI. CDR3 length: 19 amino acids. The CDR3 DNA follows: TGTGCCAGCAGGTCCCCGGGACTAGCGGGCCCCTCTGGGGCCAACGTCCTGACTTTC. Its translation is CASRSPGLAGPSGANVLTF.

The chain uses TRBV7-2 and TRBJ1-5; D unresolved. Germline CDR1 reads SGHTA; CDR2 reads FQGNSA. V was cut by 0 bases and J by 6 bases, with 12 bases left in between. This CDR3 has 15 residues. CDR3 sequence: CASSLATGMSQPQHF. The CDR3 DNA reads TGTGCCAGCAGCTTAGCGACGGGAATGAGTCAGCCCCAGCATTTT.

The rearrangement links TRBV7-2 to TRBJ2-7; D unresolved. Trimming pared 2 bases from V and 0 bases from J, leaving 14 bases between. Germline CDR1 reads SGHTA; CDR2 reads FQGNSA. There are 16 residues in the CDR3. The CDR3 protein is CASSLKSELSSYEQYF. CDR3 sequence (DNA): TGTGCCAGCAGCTTAAAGTCGGAGTTGAGCTCCTACGAGCAGTACTTC.

V usage is TRBV9 and J usage is TRBJ2-2; D remains unclear. The CDR3 loop spans 16 amino acids. Deletions cut 4 bases from V and 0 bases from J, with 13 bases between. Germline V gene lookup returns CDR1 SGDLS and CDR2 YYNGEE. The CDR3 loop is CASSTRLLPNTGELFF. DNA of the CDR3: TGTGCCAGCAGCACTCGACTGTTACCGAACACCGGGGAGCTGTTTTTT.

The chain employs TRBV23-1 and TRBJ1-6; the D is unclear. TRBV23-1 is filed as an ORF, its function uncertain. The CDR3 runs 14 residues. With 10 bases removed from V and 7 bases from J, the gap between germline ends came to 17 bases. The CDR3 spells CATPGGQRNSPLHF. CDR3 DNA sequence: TGCGCCACCCCCGGCGGGCAGAGGAATTCACCCCTCCACTTT.

This chain uses TRBV7-3 with TRBJ2-2, with 12 bases lining up with TRBD2. This CDR3 spans 17 amino acids. Per the germline V gene, CDR1 is SGHTA and CDR2 is FQGTGA. V lost 3 bases to trimming and J lost 7 bases; unmatched junction nucleotides: 9. The CDR3 sequence: CASSFRSLTSGSGELFF. The CDR3 DNA reads as TGTGCCAGCAGCTTTCGGTCTTTGACTAGCGGGAGCGGGGAGCTGTTTTTT.

This clone was recorded a few times. The chain employs TRBV6-5 and TRBJ1-2, with 7 bases matching TRBD1. The CDR3 extends over 14 amino acids. CDR1 is MNHEY and CDR2 is SVGAGI in the germline V gene. V lost 6 bases, J lost 4 bases, and 8 bases stayed unmatched. The CDR3 spells CASRRGTASYGYTF. The CDR3 DNA reads as TGTGCCAGCAGACGCGGGACAGCATCCTATGGCTACACCTTC.

This clone was detected only once. This chain links TRBV3-1 (or the pseudogene TRBV3-2) with TRBJ1-4, with no clear D. Germline values: CDR1 LGHDT, CDR2 YNNKEL (reference sequence). This CDR3 spans 14 amino acids. Trimming removed 5 bases at V and 8 bases at J, with 15 bases between. The CDR3 sequence is CASSSSPEREKLFF. The CDR3 region has the DNA TGTGCCAGCAGCAGCAGCCCTGAGCGGGAAAAACTGTTTTTT.

The V and J genes are TRBV5-5 and TRBJ2-7, with a weak D call TRBD2 (5 bases). CDR1 SGHKS and CDR2 YYEKEE come from the germline V gene (reference sequence). Trimming left V 0 bases short and J 1 base short, with 11 bases between. This CDR3 region has 15 residues. CDR3 sequence: CASSLVLALSYEQYF. The CDR3 region has the DNA TGTGCCAGCAGCTTGGTCCTAGCTCTTTCCTACGAGCAGTACTTC.

This chain joins TRBV5-6 and TRBJ2-1; the match to TRBD1 covers 10 bases. The CDR3 contains 15 residues. The ends lost 4 bases at V and 6 bases at J; junction bases unmatched: 7. Looked up from germline, CDR1 is SGHDT and CDR2 is YYEEEE. CDR3 loop: CASSGGTGVGNEQFF. The CDR3 DNA reads as TGTGCCAGCAGCGGAGGGACAGGGGTGGGCAATGAGCAGTTCTTC.

The chain couples TRBV6-5 to TRBJ2-7, with TRBD1 as a possible D gene (6 bases). CDR3 length: 11 residues. CDR1 MNHEY and CDR2 SVGAGI come from the germline V gene. The V end was cut by 11 bases, the J end by 4 bases, with 12 bases between. CDR3 sequence: CALQGIYEQYF. DNA of the CDR3: TGTGCCTTACAGGGAATTTACGAGCAGTACTTC.

This clone was picked up one time. This chain links TRBV18 with TRBJ2-2; 7 bases map to TRBD2. The CDR3 is made up of 17 amino acids. Losses at the gene ends were 3 bases for V and 1 base for J; bases not matched to a gene: 8. Germline lookup yields CDR1 KGHSH and CDR2 LQKENI. For the CDR3, the DNA is TGTGCCAGCTCACCCACCGGGGGGAGTAGGAACACCGGGGAGCTGTTTTTT. This encodes CASSPTGGSRNTGELFF.

The rearrangement links TRBV5-1 to TRBJ2-3; 14 bases align to TRBD2. Trimming at V came to 4 bases and at J to 0 bases, leaving 7 bases not matched to a gene. Per germline, CDR1 SGHRS and CDR2 YFSETQ. The CDR3 spans 18 residues. The CDR3 DNA reads as TGCGCCAGCAGCCGAGGACTAGCGGGAGGCATTAGCACAGATACGCAGTATTTT. Translating gives CASSRGLAGGISTDTQYF.

V usage is TRBV6-2 or TRBV6-3 and J usage is TRBJ1-6; 9 bases fit TRBD1. V trimming: 3 bases; J trimming: 8 bases; junction bases outside the gene matches: 2. The CDR3 contains 14 residues. Germline-derived CDR1 and CDR2 are MNHEY and SVGEGT. This chain's CDR3 is CASSYDRGYSPLHF. CDR3 DNA: TGTGCCAGCAGTTATGACAGGGGGTATTCACCCCTCCACTTT.

The genes are TRBV28 and TRBJ2-7; D possibly corresponds to TRBD2 (7 bases). Germline CDR1 is MDHEN and CDR2 is SYDVKM. The CDR3 is made up of 14 amino acids. Trimming left V 7 bases short and J 2 bases short, with 15 bases between. CDR3 in DNA: TGTGCCAGCATTGCTCAGGGGAGGGCCTACGAGCAGTACTTC. Amino acids: CASIAQGRAYEQYF.

The chain couples TRBV3-1 (or the pseudogene TRBV3-2) to TRBJ2-7, with TRBD2 identical over 14 bases. Trimming took 1 base from V and 5 from J; bases not matched to a gene: 7. Germline values: CDR1 LGHDT, CDR2 YNNKEL (reference sequence). The CDR3 is 17 residues long. CDR3 in amino acids: CASSQVPGLAGEDEQYF. The CDR3 region has the DNA TGTGCCAGCAGCCAAGTCCCGGGACTAGCGGGAGAGGACGAGCAGTACTTC.

The chain links TRBV28 to TRBJ1-2, with 8 bases matching TRBD1. This CDR3 contains 16 residues. Germline V lookup: CDR1 MDHEN, CDR2 SYDVKM. J was trimmed by 0 bases and V by 6 bases; bases with no gene match: 9. Written as DNA, the CDR3 is TGTGCCAGCAGGGAACTAGGGACAGGTACTAACTATGGCTACACCTTC. Protein: CASRELGTGTNYGYTF.

This clone was seen once. The rearrangement joins TRBV25-1 to TRBJ2-3; D gene ambiguous. The CDR3 spans 12 residues. V lost 9 bases and J lost 1, with 8 bases in between. CDR1 is MGHDK, CDR2 SYGVNS, per germline. The CDR3 nucleotides read TGTGCCAGAAAGACTCGCACAGATACGCAGTATTTT. This translates into CARKTRTDTQYF.

This clone was recorded a few times. The chain couples TRBV2 to TRBJ2-7; D is perhaps TRBD2 (6 bases). The germline V and J ends were trimmed by 6 bases and 0 bases, with 30 bases remaining between them. Per the germline V gene, CDR1 is SNHLY and CDR2 is FYNNEI. This CDR3 is built from 20 residues. For the CDR3, the DNA is TGTGCCAGCAGACGGGCGGGGTTGCAGAATGATCGTCCCAGCTCCTACGAGCAGTACTTC. Its translation is CASRRAGLQNDRPSSYEQYF.

This chain uses TRBV28 with TRBJ2-1; 10 bases are a match to TRBD1. CDR1 is MDHEN and CDR2 is SYDVKM in the germline V gene. With V trimmed by 4 bases and J by 1 base, 4 bases remained unmatched. The CDR3 is 16 residues long. The CDR3 DNA follows: TGTGCCAGCAGTTCTCAGGACAGGGGGTCCTACAATGAGCAGTTCTTC. Translated: CASSSQDRGSYNEQFF.

DNA for the CDR3: TGTGCCAGCAGTTCCACCACCTCGAGACAGGGGATTTCCGCCCAGCCCCAGCATTTT. It codes for CASSSTTSRQGISAQPQHF. The chain recombines TRBV27 with TRBJ1-5; 8 nucleotides line up with TRBD1. In germline, CDR1 is MNHEY, CDR2 SMNVEV (reference sequence). Losses at the gene ends were 4 bases for V and 7 bases for J; bases not matched to a gene: 21. This CDR3 is 19 amino acids long.

V and J are TRBV9 and TRBJ1-1; 7 nucleotides align to TRBD1. There are 14 residues in the CDR3. CDR1 SGDLS and CDR2 YYNGEE come from the germline V gene. V lost 3 bases and J lost 0; bases outside the gene matches: 2. CDR3 protein: CASSGDRVNTEAFF. DNA of the CDR3: TGTGCCAGCAGCGGAGACAGGGTGAACACTGAAGCTTTCTTT.

J is TRBJ1-2 and V is TRBV5-6; TRBD1 matches 7 bases. Trimming cost V 4 bases and J 5 bases; bases outside gene matches: 11. CDR3 size: 15 residues. CDR1 is SGHDT and CDR2 is YYEEEE in the germline V gene. CDR3 DNA: TGTGCCAGCAGCCCCGACAGGGTCGCACTATATGGCTACACCTTC. It yields the protein CASSPDRVALYGYTF.

This chain joins TRBV30 and TRBJ2-7; D call uncertain. This CDR3 spans 12 amino acids. Trimming removed 5 bases at V and 0 bases at J, with 8 bases between. Per the germline V gene, CDR1 is GTSNPN and CDR2 is SVGIG (reference sequence). The CDR3 nucleotides read TGTGCCTGGGCACAGATCTCCTACGAGCAGTACTTC. This gives the protein CAWAQISYEQYF.